Given below is one TCR beta chain in context. This clone's antigen is unknown. Base qualities are missing; no much larger clone stands one base away. The immunoSEQ Assay, a bias-controlled multiplex PCR, was used to amplify TCRbeta CDR3 regions from genomic DNA. On the study's bioinformatics: The number of nucleated cells in each sample was estimated from the amplification of reference gene primers within the assay. Sequence reads were collapsed and filtered to measure the absolute abundance of every unique TCRbeta CDR3 rearrangement. For each sample, productive Simpson clonality was calculated as the square root of Simpson's diversity index across productive rearrangements. TCRdb stores this immuneACCESS table with in-frame sequences only. Part of the clones is absent; in the studies checked, under half of the shortfall reflects unresolved V genes, and no reason is known for the rest. V, J and clone size are those of that table, while D and trimming were read from the DNA. The sample data list 200,000 to 250,000 clones, and around four fifths of these were observed just once. The ten largest make up about 4.6% of the sample.

These data belong to a study of blood T cell repertoires in COVID-19 (dated by TCRdb to between 2020 and 2021). In terms of the full investigation: The collaborator samples originated in the United States, Italy and Spain and spanned the acute and convalescent phases of COVID-19. HLA class I and class II types, where available, came from metadata supplied by the sample provider rather than from assay-based typing. The dataset comprised deeply sampled blood TCRbeta repertoires from subjects exposed to, actively infected with, or recovered from COVID-19. Samples came from the ongoing ImmuneRACE study (first 160 participants) plus 1,254 subjects from 6 global collaborators. The repertoires were made available in a free public database intended to serve as a resource for research on the immune response to SARS-CoV-2. The prospective study material was composed of cDNA or gDNA derived from T cells, B-cell-depleted T cells, or PBMCs. Nearly every sample came with metadata listing a de-identified subject ID, COVID-19 status, age in years and sex. The study at large found these results: How much clinical and demographic metadata was included differed by source and by participant, and the metadata was provided uncurated.

In the prospective study, participants were 18 to 89 years old, resided in 20 to 30 geographic areas of the United States, and were enrolled through a virtual design. Cohort assignment in the prospective study relied on participant-reported clinical history from a screening survey and a study questionnaire. Exposed participants were defined as having been in contact with someone with a PCR-confirmed or clinician-diagnosed COVID-19 case within 2 weeks of study entry. Mobile phlebotomists in the prospective study collected whole blood, serum and a nasopharyngeal or oropharyngeal swab from every participant. Over a roughly 2-month period, participants in the prospective study had the option of providing additional blood draws and questionnaires. Blood samples from the prospective study were shipped frozen or at room temperature prior to DNA extraction. V lost 1 base and J lost 8 bases; the stretch between them is 20 bases long. CDR1 and CDR2, looked up from the germline V gene, are SQVTM and ANQGSEA. The CDR3 numbers 15 residues from cysteine through phenylalanine. This entry keeps only the CDR3 DNA: 45 bases, framed from base 1.

The sequence was obtained from a woman aged 45-60 years who had been exposed to COVID-19. Input material: PBMCs or T cells enriched from blood (not recorded which). The chain uses TRBV29-1 and TRBJ1-2; TRBD1 might be the D gene, on 5 matching bases. The nucleotides read TGCAGCGTTGAAGGCCCGGCCCAGGGCCCCGGCGGCTACACCTTC. Its protein is CSVEGPAQGPGGYTF.